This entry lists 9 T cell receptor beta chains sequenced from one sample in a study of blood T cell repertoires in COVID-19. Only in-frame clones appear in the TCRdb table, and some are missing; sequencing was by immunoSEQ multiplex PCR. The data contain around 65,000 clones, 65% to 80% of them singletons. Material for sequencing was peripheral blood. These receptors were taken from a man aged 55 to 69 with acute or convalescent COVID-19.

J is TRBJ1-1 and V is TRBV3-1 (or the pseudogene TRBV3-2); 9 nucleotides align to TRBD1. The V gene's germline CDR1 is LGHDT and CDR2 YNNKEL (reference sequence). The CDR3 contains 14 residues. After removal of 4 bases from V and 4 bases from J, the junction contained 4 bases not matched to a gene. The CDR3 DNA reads TGTGCCAGCAGCCTACAGGGGGCTGGCACTGAAGCTTTCTTT. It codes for CASSLQGAGTEAFF.

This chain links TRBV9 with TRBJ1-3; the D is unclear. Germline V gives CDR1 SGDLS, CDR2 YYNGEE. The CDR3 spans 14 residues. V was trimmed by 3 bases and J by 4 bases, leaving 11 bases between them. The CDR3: CASSDESGGNTIYF. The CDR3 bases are TGTGCCAGCAGCGACGAGAGCGGCGGAAACACCATATATTTT.

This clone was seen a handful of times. The DNA for the CDR3 is TGCGCCAGCAGCTTGGCCACGGGAGCCCATAATACGCAGTATTTT. Translating it yields CASSLATGAHNTQYF. The V and J genes are TRBV5-1 and TRBJ2-3; possible D gene TRBD2, 6 bases. This CDR3 is built from 15 residues. The ends were cut back, 0 bases at V and 7 bases at J, with 15 bases in the middle. Germline V lookup: CDR1 SGHRS, CDR2 YFSETQ.

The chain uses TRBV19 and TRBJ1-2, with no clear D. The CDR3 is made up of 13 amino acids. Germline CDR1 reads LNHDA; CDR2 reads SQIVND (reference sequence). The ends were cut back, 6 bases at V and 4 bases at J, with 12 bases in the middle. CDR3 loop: CASSLGLGYGYTF. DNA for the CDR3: TGTGCCAGTAGCCTTGGACTCGGCTATGGCTACACCTTC.

The CDR3 DNA follows: TGTGCCATCGGGAGGGAGGCAAATCAGCCCCAGCATTTT. Its translation: CAIGREANQPQHF. The gene calls are TRBV10-3 and TRBJ1-5; D is uncertain. The CDR3 contains 13 residues. V was trimmed by 8 bases and J by 4 bases, leaving 12 bases between them. Germline V lookup: CDR1 ENHRY, CDR2 SYGVKD.

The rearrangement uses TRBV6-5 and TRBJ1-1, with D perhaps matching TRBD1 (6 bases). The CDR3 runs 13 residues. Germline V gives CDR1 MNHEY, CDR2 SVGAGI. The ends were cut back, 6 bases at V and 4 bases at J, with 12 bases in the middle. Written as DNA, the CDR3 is TGTGCCAGCAGCCCCCCCAGGGGCACTGAAGCTTTCTTT. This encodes CASSPPRGTEAFF.

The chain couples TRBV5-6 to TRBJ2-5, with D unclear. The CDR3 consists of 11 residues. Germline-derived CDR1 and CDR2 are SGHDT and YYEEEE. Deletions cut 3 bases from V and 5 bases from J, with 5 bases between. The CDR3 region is CASSSRETQYF. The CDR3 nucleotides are TGTGCCAGCAGCTCACGGGAGACCCAGTACTTC.

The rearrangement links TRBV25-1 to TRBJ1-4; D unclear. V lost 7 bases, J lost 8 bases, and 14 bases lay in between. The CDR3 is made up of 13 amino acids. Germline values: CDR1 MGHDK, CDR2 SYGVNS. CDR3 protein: CASKFRDGEKLFF. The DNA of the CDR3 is TGTGCCAGCAAATTCCGAGACGGGGAAAAACTGTTTTTT. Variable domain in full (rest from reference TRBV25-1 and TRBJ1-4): EADIYQTPRYLVIGTGKKITLECSQTMGHDKMYWYQQDPGMELHLIHYSYGVNSTEKGDLSSESTVSRIRTEHFPLTLESARPSHTSQYLCASKFRDGEKLFFGSGTQLSVL.

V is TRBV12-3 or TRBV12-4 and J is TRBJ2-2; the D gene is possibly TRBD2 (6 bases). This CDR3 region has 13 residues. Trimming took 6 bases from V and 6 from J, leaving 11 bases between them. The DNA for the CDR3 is TGTGCCAGCAGGGCCCCGGGGGCCGGGGAGCTGTTTTTT. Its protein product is CASRAPGAGELFF.